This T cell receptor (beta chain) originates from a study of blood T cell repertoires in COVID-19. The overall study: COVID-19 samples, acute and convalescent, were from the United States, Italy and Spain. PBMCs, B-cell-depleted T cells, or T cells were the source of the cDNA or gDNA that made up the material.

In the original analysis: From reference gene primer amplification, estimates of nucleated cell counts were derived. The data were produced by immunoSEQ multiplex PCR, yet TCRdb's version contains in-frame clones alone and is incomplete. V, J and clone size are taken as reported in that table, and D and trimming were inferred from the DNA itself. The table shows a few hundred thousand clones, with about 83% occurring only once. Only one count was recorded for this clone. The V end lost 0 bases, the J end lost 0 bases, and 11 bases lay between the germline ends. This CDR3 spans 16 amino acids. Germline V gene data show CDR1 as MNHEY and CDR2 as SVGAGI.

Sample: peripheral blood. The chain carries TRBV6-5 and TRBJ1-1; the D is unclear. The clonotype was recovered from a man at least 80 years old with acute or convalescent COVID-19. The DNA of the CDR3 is TGTGCCAGCAGTTACTCCCGGTTTAGCATGAACACTGAAGCTTTCTTT. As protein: CASSYSRFSMNTEAFF.